A single sample gave rise to the 3 T cell receptor beta chains below, sequenced in a study of blood T cell repertoires in COVID-19. Repertoires were generated with immunoSEQ multiplex PCR, while TCRdb's copy carries only in-frame clones and drops some. The sample shows some 11,000 clones, 80% to 90% of them seen only once. The sample comprised peripheral blood. Every receptor here comes from a human donor in a cohort sampled during active COVID-19.

The J gene is TRBJ2-5, the V gene TRBV27; TRBD2 matches at 15 bases. With 5 bases clipped from V and 4 bases from J, the junction kept 5 bases outside the gene matches. The CDR3 runs to 16 residues. The germline CDR1 and CDR2 sequences are MNHEY and SMNVEV (reference sequence). The CDR3 region has the DNA TGTGCCAGCAGTCTGGGGACTAGCGGGAGGTCAGAGACCCAGTACTTC. Protein: CASSLGTSGRSETQYF.

The chain recombines TRBV29-1 with TRBJ2-1; D possibly corresponds to TRBD2 (6 bases). CDR1 is SQVTM and CDR2 is ANQGSEA in the germline V gene. Between the trimmed V and J ends, which lost 8 bases and 1 base, there was a span of 18 bases. This CDR3 contains 15 residues. The DNA for the CDR3 is TGCAGCATTTCTGTGTCGGGAGCATCCTACAATGAGCAGTTCTTC. This encodes CSISVSGASYNEQFF.

This sequence joins TRBV18 and TRBJ2-1; TRBD2 aligns across 8 bases. J gave up 2 bases and V 0 bases, and 6 bases lay outside the gene matches. This CDR3 has 17 amino acids. Germline CDR1 and CDR2: KGHSH and LQKENI. The CDR3 DNA follows: TGTGCCAGCTCACCACCCTCGGGCGGGGGGACCTACAATGAGCAGTTCTTC. This sequence encodes CASSPPSGGGTYNEQFF.